This T cell receptor beta chain was retrieved from a study of shared clonotypes between healthy human individuals. As for the study in general: Donors had three CD4 naive, three CD4 memory, two CD8 naive and one CD8 memory plate apiece.

Whole-study results and caveats: A limitation of the genetic and exposure-history diversity represented arose from few donors. Against clonotypes common to all four donors, non-shared ones had lower generation probabilities.

Germline V gives CDR1 SGDLS, CDR2 YYNGEE. Deletions cut 0 bases from V and 4 bases from J, with 10 bases between. This CDR3 has 14 amino acids. The protocol was immunoSEQ multiplex PCR, while the TCRdb copy is restricted to in-frame clones and leaves out a portion. The table records about 680,000 clones, 74% of them present only once. As for this clone: Its specificity is unknown.

Specimen: memory CD4+ T cells sorted from blood. This sample's subset: CD45RA-negative fraction. The receptor was isolated from a woman between 25 and 40 years old in good health. The chain has TRBV9 and TRBJ1-2; D not resolved. The CDR3 region is CASSVAPSAYGYTF. DNA of the CDR3: TGTGCCAGCAGCGTAGCCCCGTCGGCCTATGGCTACACCTTC.